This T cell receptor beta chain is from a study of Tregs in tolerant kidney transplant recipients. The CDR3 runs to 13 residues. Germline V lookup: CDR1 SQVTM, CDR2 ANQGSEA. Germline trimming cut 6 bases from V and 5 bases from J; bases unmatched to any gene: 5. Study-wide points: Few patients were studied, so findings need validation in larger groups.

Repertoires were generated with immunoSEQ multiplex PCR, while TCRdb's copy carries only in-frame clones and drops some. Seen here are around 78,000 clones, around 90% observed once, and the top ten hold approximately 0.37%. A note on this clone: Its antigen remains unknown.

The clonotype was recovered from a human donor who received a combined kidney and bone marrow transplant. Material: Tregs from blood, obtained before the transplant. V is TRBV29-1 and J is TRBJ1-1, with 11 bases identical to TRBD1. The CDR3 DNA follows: TGCAGCGTGAAGGACAGGGGGCGGACTGAAGCTTTCTTT. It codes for CSVKDRGRTEAFF. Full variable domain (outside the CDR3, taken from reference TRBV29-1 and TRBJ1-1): SAVISQKPSRDICQRGTSLTIQCQVDSQVTMMFWYRQQPGQSLTLIATANQGSEATYESGFVIDKFPISRPNLTFSTLTVSNMSPEDSSIYLCSVKDRGRTEAFFGQGTRLTVV.